These T cell receptor beta chains were read from a single sample in a study of blood T cell repertoires in COVID-19. Clones were read by immunoSEQ multiplex PCR, and TCRdb kept only the in-frame ones, dropping some. The data contain over 250,000 clones, 91% of them singletons. The sequencing sample was made of peripheral blood. The receptors originated from a woman in her 30s with COVID-19, enrolled during active disease. Each CDR3 is given with its conserved first and last residue. D genes are given only for firm matches. Size is stated for part of the rows, as once, few or many counts, or as a class when the clone is expanded.

v_gene	j_gene	d_gene	abundance	CDR3aa	CDR3nt
TRBV18	TRBJ1-6	TRBD1	.	CASSPPGTGFNSPLHF	TGTGCCAGCTCACCACCCGGGACAGGGTTCAATTCACCCCTCCACTTT
TRBV7-2	TRBJ1-6	.	once	CASSLGANSPLHF	TGTGCCAGCAGCTTAGGGGCGAATTCACCCCTCCACTTT
TRBV27	TRBJ1-4	.	.	CASRPGSNEKLFF	TGTGCCAGCAGACCCGGTTCGAATGAAAAACTGTTTTTT
TRBV6-6	TRBJ1-4	.	.	CASSSQGSAEKLFF	TGTGCCAGCAGTTCTCAGGGGTCGGCCGAAAAACTGTTTTTT
TRBV19	TRBJ2-3	.	.	CASSMKPGFPDTQYF	TGTGCCAGTAGTATGAAACCTGGCTTCCCCGATACGCAGTATTTT
TRBV5-1	TRBJ2-1	.	.	CASSLGQGRYNEQFF	TGCGCCAGCAGCTTGGGGCAGGGAAGGTACAATGAGCAGTTCTTC
TRBV25-1	TRBJ2-7	.	.	CASSGTSSYEQYF	TGTGCCAGCAGTGGGACATCCTCCTACGAGCAGTACTTC
TRBV11-2	TRBJ2-1	TRBD1	.	CASSLERTGHNEQFF	TGTGCCAGCAGCTTAGAAAGGACAGGGCACAATGAGCAGTTCTTC
TRBV7-6	TRBJ2-3	TRBD2	.	CASSLLTGTSLTDTQYF	TGTGCCAGCAGCCTCCTTACAGGGACTAGCTTAACAGATACGCAGTATTTT
TRBV4-1	TRBJ2-1	TRBD2	.	CASSLGLAGPDFF	TGCGCCAGCAGCCTGGGACTAGCGGGGCCAGATTTCTTC
TRBV3-1/TRBV3-2	TRBJ1-6	TRBD1	once	CASSPANGGGALSPLHF	TGTGCCAGCAGCCCCGCAAACGGAGGGGGCGCTTTGTCACCCCTCCACTTT
TRBV19	TRBJ1-2	.	once	CASSPQGDRGYGYTF	TGTGCCAGTAGTCCCCAGGGTGATCGTGGCTATGGCTACACCTTC
TRBV19	TRBJ2-7	TRBD1	.	CASKGQGGGSYEQYF	TGTGCCAGTAAGGGACAGGGTGGGGGCTCCTACGAGCAGTACTTC
TRBV5-1	TRBJ2-1	.	few	CASRQGVSGEQFF	TGCGCCAGCAGACAGGGAGTGAGCGGTGAGCAGTTCTTC
TRBV2	TRBJ2-6	TRBD2	.	CASMRVAGGSGANVLTF	TGTGCCAGCATGAGAGTAGCGGGAGGCTCTGGGGCCAACGTCCTGACTTTC
TRBV7-9	TRBJ1-4	TRBD1	.	CASSLYVWGTGDEKLFF	TGTGCCAGCAGCTTATACGTATGGGGGACAGGAGACGAAAAACTGTTTTTT
TRBV28	TRBJ1-5	.	few	CASSLFIQPQHF	TGTGCCAGCAGTTTATTTATCCAGCCCCAGCATTTT
TRBV12-3/TRBV12-4	TRBJ1-5	TRBD1	few	CASTQGVQPQHF	TGTGCCAGCACCCAGGGGGTTCAGCCCCAGCATTTT
TRBV19	TRBJ1-1	TRBD1	.	CASSRGQGKRHTEAFF	TGTGCCAGTAGTAGAGGACAGGGGAAGAGGCACACTGAAGCTTTCTTT
TRBV7-2	TRBJ2-4	TRBD2	.	CASSLFLAGVMAKNIQYF	TGTGCCAGCAGCTTATTTCTAGCGGGAGTTATGGCCAAAAACATTCAGTACTTC
TRBV30	TRBJ2-7	.	.	CAWSQLRQPTTYEQYF	TGTGCCTGGAGTCAACTCAGACAGCCTACTACCTACGAGCAGTACTTC
TRBV6-5	TRBJ1-1	TRBD1	.	CASRQGAATEAFF	TGTGCCAGCAGACAGGGGGCGGCCACTGAAGCTTTCTTT
TRBV6-5	TRBJ2-7	TRBD2	.	CASSSSGSYEQYF	TGTGCCAGCAGTTCTAGCGGGAGTTACGAGCAGTACTTC
TRBV5-1	TRBJ1-1	.	.	CASSLAGATTEAFF	TGCGCCAGCAGCTTGGCAGGGGCGACGACTGAAGCTTTCTTT
TRBV13	TRBJ2-7	.	.	CASSLVGEPQEQYF	TGTGCCAGCAGCTTGGTCGGGGAACCGCAAGAGCAGTACTTC
TRBV2	TRBJ1-1	.	.	CASRPSQFEAFF	TGTGCCAGCAGACCCTCACAGTTTGAAGCTTTCTTT
TRBV11-2	TRBJ2-5	.	.	CASSLNPGSQETQYF	TGTGCCAGCAGCTTAAACCCAGGGTCACAAGAGACCCAGTACTTC